What follows are 27 T cell receptor beta chains derived from one specimen sequenced in a study of cytomegalovirus exposure and HLA in healthy donors. PCR was performed using 60 Vbeta and 13 Jbeta primers. Assay: immunoSEQ multiplex PCR; the TCRdb copy retains only in-frame clones and omits some. The table records some 77,000 clones, roughly 80% of them present only once. Sequences were obtained from PBMCs. These receptors all stem from a man aged 50 or older in good health and CMV-seropositive.

This clone was detected only once. The chain uses TRBV5-1 and TRBJ1-5; 8 nucleotides align to TRBD1. V was pared by 10 bases and J by 11 bases, with 20 bases of the junction left unmatched. Germline assignment: CDR1 SGHRS and CDR2 YFSETQ. This CDR3 contains 15 residues. CDR3 in amino acids: CASIPEAGQAGTQHF. The CDR3 nucleotides are TGCGCCTCAATCCCCGAGGCGGGACAGGCGGGCACCCAGCATTTT.

This sequence joins TRBV5-4 and TRBJ2-5; D perhaps matches TRBD1 (5 bases). The germline V and J ends were trimmed by 0 bases and 3 bases, with 9 bases remaining between them. Germline CDR1 and CDR2: SGHNT and YYREEE (reference sequence). The CDR3 is made up of 14 amino acids. The CDR3 spells CASSLAGREETQYF. The CDR3 bases are TGTGCCAGCAGCTTGGCAGGCAGGGAAGAGACCCAGTACTTC. The full variable domain, with the rest looked up from reference TRBV5-4 and TRBJ2-5, is ETGVTQSPTHLIKTRGQQVTLRCSSQSGHNTVSWYQQALGQGPQFIFQYYREEENGRGNFPPRFSGLQFPNYSSELNVNALELDDSALYLCASSLAGREETQYFGPGTRLLVL.

The J gene is TRBJ2-3, the V gene TRBV15; TRBD1 matches 9 bases. Germline V gene data show CDR1 as LNHNV and CDR2 as YYDKDF (reference sequence). The CDR3 sequence is 16 residues long. The trim removed 4 bases at V and 4 bases at J, leaving 9 bases unmatched. This CDR3 is CATSTYGTGRADTQYF. DNA of the CDR3: TGTGCCACCAGCACCTACGGGACAGGGAGGGCAGATACGCAGTATTTT.

The V call is TRBV6-5, the J call TRBJ2-5; no clear D. Germline lookup yields CDR1 MNHEY and CDR2 SVGAGI. CDR3 length: 13 residues. Trimming removed 5 bases from V and 1 base from J, with 8 bases in between. The CDR3 loop reads CASSVQIQETQYF. The DNA for the CDR3 is TGTGCCAGCAGTGTACAGATCCAAGAGACCCAGTACTTC.

J is TRBJ1-2 and V is TRBV6-5, with 7 nucleotides matching TRBD1. The CDR3 contains 14 residues. Germline CDR1 MNHEY, CDR2 SVGAGI. The junction had 6 bases not matched to a gene; V was cut back by 6 bases and J by 2 bases. CDR3 in amino acids: CASSRQGSNYGYTF. CDR3 nucleotide sequence: TGTGCCAGCAGCAGACAGGGATCAAACTATGGCTACACCTTC.

The chain joins TRBV28 to TRBJ2-1; D perhaps matches TRBD1 (5 bases). Germline values: CDR1 MDHEN, CDR2 SYDVKM. There are 15 residues in the CDR3. Trimming left V 2 bases short and J 5 bases short, with 13 bases between. The CDR3 loop is CASSLGAPNHNEQFF. CDR3 coding DNA: TGTGCCAGCAGTTTAGGGGCCCCCAACCACAATGAGCAGTTCTTC. Using reference TRBV28 and TRBJ2-1 for the parts outside the CDR3, the full variable domain is DVKVTQSSRYLVKRTGEKVFLECVQDMDHENMFWYRQDPGLGLRLIYFSYDVKMKEKGDIPEGYSVSREKKERFSLILESASTNQTSMYLCASSLGAPNHNEQFFGPGTRLTVL.

This clone came up a few times. The chain couples TRBV11-1 to TRBJ2-1; D may be TRBD1 (6 bases). Germline values: CDR1 SGHAT, CDR2 FQDESV (reference sequence). The V gene lost 1 base and the J gene lost 9 bases, with 13 bases spanning the gap. CDR3 length equals 14 residues. CDR3 coding DNA: TGTGCCAGCAGCTTAGGAGGGGGAGCCAGTGAGCAGTTCTTC. Translated: CASSLGGGASEQFF.

The chain recombines TRBV5-4 with TRBJ2-1; 10 nucleotides agree with TRBD1. Germline assignment: CDR1 SGHNT and CDR2 YYREEE (reference sequence). V shed 3 bases and J 6 bases; nucleotides not matched to a gene: 0. The CDR3 runs to 13 residues. In DNA form, the CDR3 reads TGTGCCAGCAGCTGGGACAGGGGCAATGAGCAGTTCTTC. Its protein is CASSWDRGNEQFF.

CDR3 residues: CAWSKRLASVQITYNEQFF. The CDR3 DNA reads TGTGCCTGGAGCAAAAGACTAGCCTCGGTCCAAATAACCTACAATGAGCAGTTCTTC. The chain combines TRBV30 with TRBJ2-1; 7 nucleotides match TRBD2. CDR3 size: 19 residues. J was trimmed by 2 bases and V by 3 bases; bases with no gene match: 19. Germline V gives CDR1 GTSNPN, CDR2 SVGIG (reference sequence). Full variable domain (rest looked up from reference TRBV30 and TRBJ2-1): SQTIHQWPATLVQPVGSPLSLECTVEGTSNPNLYWYRQAAGRGLQLLFYSVGIGQISSEVPQNLSASRPQDRQFILSSKKLLLSDSGFYLCAWSKRLASVQITYNEQFFGPGTRLTVL.

The V call is TRBV21-1, the J call TRBJ1-1; no DNA check was done on the table's D call, TRBD1. TRBV21-1 counts as a pseudogene. The CDR3 covers 16 residues. This CDR3 is CASSKLIRQHYTEAFF. CDR3 in DNA: TGTGCCAGCAGCAAATTAATCCGACAGCATTACACTGAAGCTTTCTTT.

The genes are TRBV6-1 and TRBJ1-2, with D possibly being TRBD1 (5 bases). This CDR3 has 15 residues. Germline CDR1 is MNHNS and CDR2 is SASEGT. Trimming stripped 6 bases from V and 0 bases from J, with 14 bases between. CDR3 sequence: CASRETGDPNYGYTF. CDR3 nucleotides: TGTGCCAGCAGGGAGACGGGGGACCCTAACTATGGCTACACCTTC.

With respect to this clone: One junction end disagrees with the germline gene, perhaps due to a read error. The genes are TRBV7-9 and TRBJ1-2; D is ambiguous. Germline loops: CDR1 SEHNR, CDR2 FQNEAQ (reference sequence). There are 11 residues in the CDR3. Written as DNA, the CDR3 is TGTTCCAGCAGCCCCGGCTATGGCTACACCTTC. This translates into CSSSPGYGYTF.

V gene TRBV6-5 combines with J gene TRBJ2-5; D is perhaps TRBD2 (6 bases). V was cut by 2 bases and J by 6 bases, with 10 bases left in between. The CDR3 sequence is 13 residues long. Germline CDR1 and CDR2: MNHEY and SVGAGI. CDR3 sequence (DNA): TGTGCCAGCAGTTACGGGCGGGATCAGACCCAGTACTTC. This translates into CASSYGRDQTQYF.

This sequence joins TRBV30 and TRBJ1-1; 8 bases line up with TRBD1. The CDR3 loop spans 15 amino acids. Germline V gene sequence: CDR1 GTSNPN, CDR2 SVGIG (reference sequence). The V segment lost 4 bases and the J segment 1 base; nucleotides outside the gene matches: 8. Written as DNA, the CDR3 is TGTGCCTGGACCCTTACCGGGACAGGGAACACTGAAGCTTTCTTT. Its protein product is CAWTLTGTGNTEAFF. The full variable domain, its missing parts supplied by reference TRBV30 and TRBJ1-1, is SQTIHQWPATLVQPVGSPLSLECTVEGTSNPNLYWYRQAAGRGLQLLFYSVGIGQISSEVPQNLSASRPQDRQFILSSKKLLLSDSGFYLCAWTLTGTGNTEAFFGQGTRLTVV.

V gene TRBV30 combines with J gene TRBJ2-1; 7 bases are a match to TRBD2. The CDR3 spans 16 residues. Germline V gene lookup returns CDR1 GTSNPN and CDR2 SVGIG (reference sequence). Losses at the gene ends were 0 bases for V and 10 bases for J; bases not matched to a gene: 15. CDR3 coding DNA: TGTGCCTGGAGTGTAGGCGGGGGAAGGGTGGGAAAGGAGCAGTTCTTC. This codes for CAWSVGGGRVGKEQFF. Full variable domain (remainder filled in from reference TRBV30 and TRBJ2-1): SQTIHQWPATLVQPVGSPLSLECTVEGTSNPNLYWYRQAAGRGLQLLFYSVGIGQISSEVPQNLSASRPQDRQFILSSKKLLLSDSGFYLCAWSVGGGRVGKEQFFGPGTRLTVL.

The J gene is TRBJ2-1, the V gene TRBV5-4; D is possibly TRBD2 (5 bases). CDR3 length: 13 amino acids. Germline CDR1 reads SGHNT; CDR2 reads YYREEE (reference sequence). Trimming took 2 bases from V and 5 from J, leaving 8 bases between them. For the CDR3, the DNA is TGTGCCAGCAGCTTAGCGGCTAACAATGAGCAGTTCTTC. It encodes CASSLAANNEQFF.

In its sample, this clone was seen a few times. This chain links TRBV30 with TRBJ2-3, with a weak D call TRBD1 (5 bases). The CDR3 has 15 residues. CDR1 is GTSNPN and CDR2 is SVGIG in the germline V gene (reference sequence). V shed 2 bases and J shed 4 bases, with 16 bases lying between them. The CDR3 sequence is CAWSPSGKSADTQYF. The CDR3 DNA reads TGTGCCTGGAGTCCTTCAGGGAAGAGCGCAGATACGCAGTATTTT.

This clone occurred a few times. The V gene is TRBV7-6, the J gene TRBJ2-7; maybe TRBD2 (6 bases). Looked up from germline, CDR1 is SGHVS and CDR2 is FNYEAQ. The CDR3 totals 13 residues. The V end lost 4 bases, the J end lost 3 bases, and 10 bases lay between the germline ends. CDR3: CASSSFGSYEQYF. The DNA for the CDR3 is TGTGCCAGCAGCTCATTCGGGAGCTACGAGCAGTACTTC. Variable domain in full (rest from reference TRBV7-6 and TRBJ2-7): GAGVSQSPRYKVTKRGQDVALRCDPISGHVSLYWYRQALGQGPEFLTYFNYEAQQDKSGLPNDRFSAERPEGSISTLTIQRTEQRDSAMYRCASSSFGSYEQYFGPGTRLTVT.

The J gene is TRBJ2-7, the V gene TRBV6-1; tentative D call: TRBD1 (5 bases). Germline CDR1 and CDR2: MNHNS and SASEGT. V was pared by 6 bases and J by 0 bases, with 12 bases between. The CDR3 spans 14 residues. In nucleotides, the CDR3 is TGTGCCAGCAGAGGGGAACCGGCCTCCTACGAGCAGTACTTC. Protein sequence: CASRGEPASYEQYF.

V usage is TRBV7-6 and J usage is TRBJ2-1; weak D call: TRBD2 (6 bases). The V end lost 5 bases, the J end lost 10 bases, and 9 bases lay between the germline ends. The germline CDR1 and CDR2 sequences are SGHVS and FNYEAQ. The CDR3 sequence is 11 residues long. The CDR3 is CASSGGKEQFF. The CDR3 nucleotides read TGTGCCAGCAGCGGAGGGAAGGAGCAGTTCTTC. Combining the CDR3 with reference TRBV7-6 and TRBJ2-1 gives the whole variable domain GAGVSQSPRYKVTKRGQDVALRCDPISGHVSLYWYRQALGQGPEFLTYFNYEAQQDKSGLPNDRFSAERPEGSISTLTIQRTEQRDSAMYRCASSGGKEQFFGPGTRLTVL.

The chain employs TRBV30 and TRBJ1-5; D gene uncertain. The CDR3 is 15 amino acids. With 0 bases removed from V and 2 bases from J, the gap between germline ends came to 11 bases. The germline CDR1 and CDR2 sequences are GTSNPN and SVGIG (reference sequence). This chain's CDR3 is CAWSVLRFGNQPQHF. CDR3 DNA sequence: TGTGCCTGGAGTGTACTCAGGTTCGGCAATCAGCCCCAGCATTTT. Variable domain in full (rest from reference TRBV30 and TRBJ1-5): SQTIHQWPATLVQPVGSPLSLECTVEGTSNPNLYWYRQAAGRGLQLLFYSVGIGQISSEVPQNLSASRPQDRQFILSSKKLLLSDSGFYLCAWSVLRFGNQPQHFGDGTRLSIL.

This chain joins TRBV4-1 and TRBJ1-5; D call uncertain. The CDR3 sequence is 16 residues long. Trimming removed 4 bases at V and 1 base at J, with 14 bases between. CDR1 and CDR2 from the germline V gene are MGHRA and YSYEKL. The CDR3 DNA reads TGCGCCAGCAGCCTGGCCTTCGGGGTAAGCAATCAGCCCCAGCATTTT. Protein sequence: CASSLAFGVSNQPQHF.

This clone was seen a single time. V and J are TRBV18 and TRBJ2-3; D possibly corresponds to TRBD1 (5 bases). CDR3 size: 15 residues. Trimming cost V 2 bases and J 3 bases, with 12 bases left between them. Germline V lookup: CDR1 KGHSH, CDR2 LQKENI. The CDR3 region has the DNA TGTGCCAGCTCACCATCCGCAGGGTCAACAGATACGCAGTATTTT. It specifies CASSPSAGSTDTQYF.

The CDR3 region is CASSFRGVGETQYF. The DNA for the CDR3 is TGCGCCAGCAGCTTCAGGGGAGTCGGGGAGACCCAGTACTTC. V usage is TRBV5-1 and J usage is TRBJ2-5; weak D call: TRBD1 (6 bases). The V end lost 2 bases, the J end lost 5 bases, and 13 bases lay between the germline ends. Germline CDR1 reads SGHRS; CDR2 reads YFSETQ. This CDR3 has 14 residues.

The chain recombines TRBV5-6 with TRBJ1-2; D is possibly TRBD1 (6 bases). Looked up from germline, CDR1 is SGHDT and CDR2 is YYEEEE. This CDR3 comprises 14 residues. V shed 2 bases and J shed 3 bases, with 11 bases lying between them. CDR3 amino acids: CASSFGGHDYGYTF. The CDR3 DNA is TGTGCCAGCAGCTTCGGGGGGCACGACTATGGCTACACCTTC.

J is TRBJ1-4 and V is TRBV30; D remains ambiguous. Trimming pared 1 base from V and 5 bases from J, leaving 8 bases between. CDR1 and CDR2 from the germline V gene are GTSNPN and SVGIG (reference sequence). The CDR3 length is 13 residues. CDR3 protein: CAWSARVNEKLFF. CDR3 in DNA: TGTGCCTGGAGTGCTAGAGTAAATGAAAAACTGTTTTTT.

In this sample, this clone turned up once. This chain joins TRBV29-1 and TRBJ1-2; tentatively, D is TRBD1 (5 bases). This CDR3 is 12 amino acids long. Germline CDR1 and CDR2: SQVTM and ANQGSEA. The germline V and J ends were trimmed by 4 bases and 8 bases, with 14 bases remaining between them. CDR3 loop: CSVGIGGEGYTF. DNA for the CDR3: TGCAGCGTTGGAATCGGAGGGGAAGGCTACACCTTC.